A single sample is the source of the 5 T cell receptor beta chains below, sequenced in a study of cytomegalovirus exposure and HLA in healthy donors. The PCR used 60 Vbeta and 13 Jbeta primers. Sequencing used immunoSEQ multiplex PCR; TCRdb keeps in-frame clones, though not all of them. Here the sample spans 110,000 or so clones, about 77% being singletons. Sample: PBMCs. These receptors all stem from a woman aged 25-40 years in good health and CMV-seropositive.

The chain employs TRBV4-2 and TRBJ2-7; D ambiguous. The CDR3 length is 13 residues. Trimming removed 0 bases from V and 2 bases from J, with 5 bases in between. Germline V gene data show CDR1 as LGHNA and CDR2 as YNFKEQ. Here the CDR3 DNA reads TGTGCCAGCAGCCAAGATCTCGCCTACGAGCAGTACTTC. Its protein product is CASSQDLAYEQYF.

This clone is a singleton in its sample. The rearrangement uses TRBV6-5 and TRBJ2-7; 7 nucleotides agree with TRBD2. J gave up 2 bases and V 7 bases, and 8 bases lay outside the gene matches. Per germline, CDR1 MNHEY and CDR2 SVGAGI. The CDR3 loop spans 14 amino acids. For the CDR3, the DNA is TGTGCCAGCACCAGGACGGGGGGACCCTACGAGCAGTACTTC. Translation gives CASTRTGGPYEQYF.

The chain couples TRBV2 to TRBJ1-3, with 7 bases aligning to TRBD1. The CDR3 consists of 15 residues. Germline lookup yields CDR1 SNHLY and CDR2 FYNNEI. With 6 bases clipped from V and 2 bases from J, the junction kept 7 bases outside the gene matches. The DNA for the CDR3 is TGTGCCAGCAGGTCAGGGGGAATGGCTGGAAACACCATATATTTT. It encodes CASRSGGMAGNTIYF.

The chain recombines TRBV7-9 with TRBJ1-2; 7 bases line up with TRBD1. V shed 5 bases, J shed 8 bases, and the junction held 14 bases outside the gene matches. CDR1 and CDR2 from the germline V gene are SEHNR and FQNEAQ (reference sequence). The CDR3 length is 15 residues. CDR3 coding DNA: TGTGCCAGCAGCCTCTCGACAGGGTATGATCGGGGCTACACCTTC. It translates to CASSLSTGYDRGYTF.

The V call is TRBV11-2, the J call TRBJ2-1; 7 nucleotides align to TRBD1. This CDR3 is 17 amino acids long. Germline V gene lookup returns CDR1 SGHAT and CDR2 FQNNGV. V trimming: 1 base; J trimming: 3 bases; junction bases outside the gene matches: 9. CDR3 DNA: TGTGCCAGCAGCTTAGTCCCCCCGGACAGGATCTACAATGAGCAGTTCTTC. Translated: CASSLVPPDRIYNEQFF.